This T cell receptor (beta chain) was obtained from a study of cytomegalovirus exposure and HLA in healthy donors. Study summary: Across some 400 genotyped donors, about 86% landed in the Caucasian-associated ancestry cluster.

This clone was picked up a small number of times. Its antigen is still unknown. Researchers ran the PCR with 60 Vbeta and 13 Jbeta primers. Generated by immunoSEQ multiplex PCR, the TCRdb table keeps only in-frame clones and is missing some. The table shows 150,000 to 200,000 clones, with less than 80% occurring only once. Whole-study results and caveats: Common viral pathogens seemed, in a later analysis, to connect with several of the most significant clusters.

V was pared by 6 bases and J by 1 base, with 10 bases between. This CDR3 spans 13 amino acids. CDR1 and CDR2 from the germline V gene are SGHDN and FVKESK. The chain has TRBV14 and TRBJ2-7; possibly TRBD2 for D (7 bases). Sequencing input: PBMCs. This receptor was taken from a young woman in good health and CMV-seropositive. The CDR3 DNA follows: TGTGCCAGCAGGAGGGGGGGGTCCTACGAGCAGTACTTC. As protein: CASRRGGSYEQYF.